This is a list of T cell receptor beta chains from one sample in a study of T cell responses to AZD1222 COVID-19 vaccine. Measured with immunoSEQ multiplex PCR; TCRdb has only the in-frame clones, and not every one. The data contain approximately 120,000 clones, roughly 86% of them singletons. Sequences were derived from peripheral blood, sampled on day 0 of MenACWY control vaccination. These receptors were obtained from an adult in good health. Both conserved end residues are part of each CDR3. A D gene is named only where the DNA matches it firmly. The size field is filled for only some rows; it gives once, few, many or a size class.

D: .
V: TRBV18
size: .
J: TRBJ2-1
DNA: TGTGCCAGCTCACCACCGAATCTCGATGAGCAGTTCTTC
CDR3: CASSPPNLDEQFF

D: TRBD1
V: TRBV7-9
size: .
J: TRBJ1-5
DNA: TGTGCCAGCAGCTTAGCCGGGACAGGGCTTCATTTT
CDR3: CASSLAGTGLHF

D: TRBD1
V: TRBV18
size: .
J: TRBJ2-7
DNA: TGTGCCAGCTCACCGGGGACAGGGGAGCGCTACGAGCAGTACTTC
CDR3: CASSPGTGERYEQYF

D: TRBD1
V: TRBV3-1/TRBV3-2
size: .
J: TRBJ2-1
DNA: TGTGCCAGCAGCCCTTGGAGGACAGGGGGCCATGAGCAGTTCTTC
CDR3: CASSPWRTGGHEQFF

D: .
V: TRBV3-1/TRBV3-2
size: few
J: TRBJ1-1
DNA: TGTGCCAGCAGCCCCAACCTAGGTGGCATGAACACTGAAGCTTTCTTT
CDR3: CASSPNLGGMNTEAFF

D: .
V: TRBV30
size: .
J: TRBJ2-7
DNA: TGTGCCTGGAGTATGAGGGACGAGCAGTACTTC
CDR3: CAWSMRDEQYF

D: TRBD1
V: TRBV7-2
size: .
J: TRBJ1-4
DNA: TGTGCCAGCAGCCAAAGACAGGGTAGTGAAAAACTGTTTTTT
CDR3: CASSQRQGSEKLFF

D: .
V: TRBV20-1
size: .
J: TRBJ1-5
DNA: TGCAGTGCTAGTCAGGGGTTGGGACAGCCCCAGCATTTT
CDR3: CSASQGLGQPQHF

D: TRBD1
V: TRBV10-2
size: .
J: TRBJ2-7
DNA: TGCGCCAGCAGGGCCGGGACAGGGAATTCCTACGAGCAGTACTTC
CDR3: CASRAGTGNSYEQYF

D: TRBD1
V: TRBV19
size: .
J: TRBJ1-1
DNA: TGTGCCAGCCGCCAAACAGGGGCGGGGAACACTGAAGCTTTCTTT
CDR3: CASRQTGAGNTEAFF

D: .
V: TRBV3-1/TRBV3-2
size: .
J: TRBJ2-7
DNA: TGTGCCAGCAGCCTGGGCCCCAACTCCTACGAGCAGTACTTC
CDR3: CASSLGPNSYEQYF

D: TRBD1
V: TRBV5-1
size: few
J: TRBJ1-6
DNA: TGCGCCAGCAGCTCCGAAGGGACAGCTTGGGAACCCCTCCACTTT
CDR3: CASSSEGTAWEPLHF

D: TRBD2
V: TRBV29-1
size: .
J: TRBJ2-1
DNA: TGCAGCGTTGAAGATTGGACTAGCGATGAGCAGTTCTTC
CDR3: CSVEDWTSDEQFF

D: .
V: TRBV28
size: .
J: TRBJ1-4
DNA: TGTGCCAGCAGCCTGAGGGGGGGTTATAATGATGGAAAACTGTTTTTT
CDR3: CASSLRGGYNDGKLFF

D: .
V: TRBV11-2
size: .
J: TRBJ1-1
DNA: TGTGCCAGCAGCTTTATGGGGGAGAACACTGAAGCTTTCTTT
CDR3: CASSFMGENTEAFF

D: .
V: TRBV30
size: .
J: TRBJ1-5
DNA: TGTGCCTGGAACGTGGAAGGGAGCAATCAGCCCCAGCATTTT
CDR3: CAWNVEGSNQPQHF

D: .
V: TRBV7-8
size: .
J: TRBJ1-2
DNA: TGTGCCAGCAGCTTAGCGGCAGGGTACGGCTATGGCTACACCTTC
CDR3: CASSLAAGYGYGYTF

D: .
V: TRBV6-6
size: .
J: TRBJ2-1
DNA: TGTGCCAGCAGTTACACACAGGGAGGTCTTTACAATGAGCAGTTCTTC
CDR3: CASSYTQGGLYNEQFF

D: .
V: TRBV4-2
size: .
J: TRBJ1-1
DNA: TGTGCCAGCAGCCAATATTTGATGGGGCGAACTGAAGCTTTCTTT
CDR3: CASSQYLMGRTEAFF

D: .
V: TRBV5-5
size: .
J: TRBJ1-2
DNA: TGTGCCAGCAGCTCGGGGGAAATCTATGGCTACACCTTC
CDR3: CASSSGEIYGYTF

D: .
V: TRBV5-1
size: .
J: TRBJ2-7
DNA: TGCGCCAGCAGCTTGGAAGACGTCTACGAGCAGTACTTC
CDR3: CASSLEDVYEQYF

D: .
V: TRBV10-3
size: .
J: TRBJ2-3
DNA: TGTGCCATCAGTGGGTCCGCCGAATTAGATACGCAGTATTTT
CDR3: CAISGSAELDTQYF

D: .
V: TRBV7-2
size: few
J: TRBJ2-7
DNA: TGTGCCAGCAGCCGGGTAGCGCAGTCCTACGAGCAGTACTTC
CDR3: CASSRVAQSYEQYF

D: .
V: TRBV5-6
size: few
J: TRBJ2-1
DNA: TGTGCCAGCAGCTTGTCCCATGAGCAGTTCTTC
CDR3: CASSLSHEQFF

D: TRBD1
V: TRBV4-3
size: .
J: TRBJ1-4
DNA: TGCGCCAGCAGCCAAACTCGGGACAGGGAGGCAGATACTAATGAAAAACTGTTTTTT
CDR3: CASSQTRDREADTNEKLFF

D: TRBD1
V: TRBV9
size: .
J: TRBJ1-1
DNA: TGTGCCAGCAGCGCAGGGGGCATAAACACTGAAGCTTTCTTT
CDR3: CASSAGGINTEAFF

D: .
V: TRBV24-1
size: .
J: TRBJ2-2
DNA: TGTGCCACCAGTGACCGAACAGGGAGCGCGGGCACCGGGGAGCTGTTTTTT
CDR3: CATSDRTGSAGTGELFF

D: .
V: TRBV4-1
size: .
J: TRBJ2-7
DNA: TGCGCCAGCAGCCAAGACGGAGGGTCCGAGCAGTACTTC
CDR3: CASSQDGGSEQYF

D: .
V: TRBV27
size: .
J: TRBJ1-5
DNA: TGTGCCAGCAGTCCCCATCGGGGGGCAAATCAGCCCCAGCATTTT
CDR3: CASSPHRGANQPQHF

D: .
V: TRBV4-1
size: .
J: TRBJ1-1
DNA: TGCGCCAGCAGCCAATTTGCGGTAGCGAACACTGAAGCTTTCTTT
CDR3: CASSQFAVANTEAFF

D: .
V: TRBV6-2/TRBV6-3
size: few
J: TRBJ1-5
DNA: TGTGCCAGCAGTTACCGGAGGAGGGGCAATCAGCCCCAGCATTTT
CDR3: CASSYRRRGNQPQHF

D: .
V: TRBV5-1
size: few
J: TRBJ2-3
DNA: TGCGCCAGCAGCTTGGGAGAGGTCACAGATACGCAGTATTTT
CDR3: CASSLGEVTDTQYF

D: TRBD2
V: TRBV7-9
size: .
J: TRBJ2-5
DNA: TGTGCCAGCAGCCCCCAAAGCGGGGGGGAGACCCAGTACTTC
CDR3: CASSPQSGGETQYF

D: TRBD2
V: TRBV5-1
size: .
J: TRBJ2-7
DNA: TGCGCCAGCAGCTTGGCTAGCGGCTCCTACGAGCAGTACTTC
CDR3: CASSLASGSYEQYF

D: .
V: TRBV2
size: .
J: TRBJ1-2
DNA: TGTGCCAGCAGTGAAATAGTGGGGGGCGGGTATGGCTACACCTTC
CDR3: CASSEIVGGGYGYTF

D: TRBD1
V: TRBV18
size: .
J: TRBJ1-5
DNA: TGTGCCAGCTCACCAGGGATACAGGGGGACCAGCCCCAGCATTTT
CDR3: CASSPGIQGDQPQHF

D: .
V: TRBV4-3
size: .
J: TRBJ1-1
DNA: TGCGCCAGCAGCTGGGAGGGAAAAACTGAAGCTTTCTTT
CDR3: CASSWEGKTEAFF